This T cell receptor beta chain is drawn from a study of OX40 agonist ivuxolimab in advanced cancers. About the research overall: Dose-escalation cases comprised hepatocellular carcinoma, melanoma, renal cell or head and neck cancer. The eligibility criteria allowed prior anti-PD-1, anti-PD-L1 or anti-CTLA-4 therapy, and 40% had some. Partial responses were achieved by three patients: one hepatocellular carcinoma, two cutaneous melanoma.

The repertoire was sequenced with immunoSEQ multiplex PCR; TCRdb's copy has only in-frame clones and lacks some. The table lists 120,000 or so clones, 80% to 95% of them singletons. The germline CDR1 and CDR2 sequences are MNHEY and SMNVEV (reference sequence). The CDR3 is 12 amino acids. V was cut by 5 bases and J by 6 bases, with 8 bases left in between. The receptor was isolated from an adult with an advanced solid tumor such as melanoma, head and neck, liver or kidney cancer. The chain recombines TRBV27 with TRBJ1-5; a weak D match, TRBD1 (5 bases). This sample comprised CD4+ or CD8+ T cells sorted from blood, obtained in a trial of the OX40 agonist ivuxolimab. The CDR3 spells CASSGGGQPQHF. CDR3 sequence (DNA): TGTGCCAGCAGTGGGGGGGGTCAGCCCCAGCATTTT.